This is a list of T cell receptor beta chains from one sample in a study of blood T cell repertoires in COVID-19. The repertoire was sequenced with immunoSEQ multiplex PCR; TCRdb's copy has only in-frame clones and lacks some. The sample records roughly 65,000 clones, roughly 77% being singletons. Sequencing was performed on peripheral blood. The receptors here all came from a man at least 80 years old with acute or convalescent COVID-19. Both conserved end residues are part of each CDR3. A D gene is named only where the DNA matches it firmly. The size field is filled for only some rows; it gives once, few, many or a size class.

size	D	J	V	CDR3	DNA
.	.	TRBJ2-1	TRBV29-1	CSVLSPGNEQFF	TGCAGCGTTTTGTCTCCCGGCAATGAGCAGTTCTTC
.	.	TRBJ1-2	TRBV7-8	CASSAESGVGSIGGYTF	TGTGCCAGCAGCGCCGAATCTGGAGTCGGTAGTATTGGTGGCTACACCTTC
.	TRBD1	TRBJ2-1	TRBV2	CASSEGRQGAFF	TGTGCCAGCAGTGAAGGACGACAGGGCGCGTTCTTC
.	.	TRBJ1-2	TRBV6-5	CASSYEGPYGYTF	TGTGCCAGCAGTTACGAGGGTCCCTATGGCTACACCTTC
.	TRBD1	TRBJ1-5	TRBV6-6	CASSAGTGYQPQHF	TGTGCCAGCAGTGCCGGGACAGGGTACCAGCCCCAGCATTTT
.	.	TRBJ1-1	TRBV7-2	CASSLARNTEAFF	TGTGCCAGCAGCTTAGCGCGGAACACTGAAGCTTTCTTT
.	.	TRBJ2-3	TRBV7-2	CASSLGQAIDTQYF	TGTGCCAGCAGCTTAGGTCAGGCAATAGATACGCAGTATTTT
.	TRBD1	TRBJ2-5	TRBV3-1/TRBV3-2	CASSQGGTVSQETQYF	TGTGCCAGCAGCCAAGGGGGGACAGTATCTCAAGAGACCCAGTACTTC
.	.	TRBJ2-7	TRBV6-1	CASSERGGGAGEQYF	TGTGCCAGCAGTGAAAGGGGGGGAGGGGCTGGCGAGCAGTACTTC
.	TRBD1	TRBJ1-1	TRBV29-1	CSVDGQGTEAFF	TGCAGCGTGGATGGACAGGGCACTGAAGCTTTCTTT
.	TRBD1	TRBJ1-1	TRBV24-1	CATRKGGAGTEAFF	TGTGCCACCAGGAAAGGGGGCGCGGGCACTGAAGCTTTCTTT
.	.	TRBJ2-5	TRBV11-2	CASSLQETQYF	TGTGCCAGCAGCCTACAAGAGACCCAGTACTTC
.	.	TRBJ1-2	TRBV10-2	CASSEGARAWGYTF	TGCGCCAGCAGTGAAGGGGCTCGGGCCTGGGGCTACACCTTC
few	.	TRBJ2-2	TRBV28	CVAGVNTGELFF	TGTGTCGCGGGTGTGAACACCGGGGAGCTGTTTTTT
.	.	TRBJ1-2	TRBV28	CASSLLSGHRSYTF	TGTGCCAGCAGTTTATTGTCAGGGCATAGGAGCTACACCTTC
.	.	TRBJ2-3	TRBV19	CASSAKEGTDTQYF	TGTGCCAGTAGCGCCAAGGAGGGCACAGATACGCAGTATTTT
.	.	TRBJ1-1	TRBV30	CAWSVRGGAFF	TGTGCCTGGAGTGTTCGGGGGGGCGCTTTCTTT
.	TRBD2	TRBJ2-5	TRBV18	CASSPGGAAETQYF	TGTGCCAGCTCTCCCGGGGGGGCGGCGGAGACCCAGTACTTC
once	.	TRBJ2-7	TRBV27	CASSLTHTRLGLYEQYF	TGTGCCAGCAGTTTGACCCACACCCGGTTAGGACTCTACGAGCAGTACTTC
.	TRBD2	TRBJ2-7	TRBV7-2	CASSWGRTSGVSSYEQYF	TGTGCCAGCAGCTGGGGACGGACTAGCGGAGTGAGCTCCTACGAGCAGTACTTC
.	TRBD2	TRBJ2-7	TRBV4-2	CASSHETSGGYEQYF	TGTGCCAGCAGCCATGAGACTAGCGGTGGTTACGAGCAGTACTTC
.	.	TRBJ1-5	TRBV7-3	CASSLEWGPNQPQHF	TGTGCCAGCAGCTTAGAATGGGGGCCCAATCAGCCCCAGCATTTT
.	.	TRBJ2-1	TRBV11-3	CASSLDQTGAYNEQFF	TGTGCCAGCAGCTTAGATCAAACGGGGGCCTACAATGAGCAGTTCTTC
.	.	TRBJ2-2	TRBV10-3	CAISDGRGQVLANTGELFF	TGTGCCATCAGTGATGGGAGGGGACAGGTCCTCGCGAACACCGGGGAGCTGTTTTTT
.	.	TRBJ1-4	TRBV28	CASSSVSGGNEKLFF	TGTGCCAGCAGTTCAGTATCCGGAGGTAATGAAAAACTGTTTTTT
.	TRBD2	TRBJ2-1	TRBV5-1	CASSPRGAGAYNEQFF	TGCGCCAGCAGCCCCCGGGGAGCGGGGGCTTACAATGAGCAGTTCTTC
.	TRBD2	TRBJ2-5	TRBV19	CASSWTSRETQYF	TGTGCCAGTAGTTGGACTAGCAGAGAGACCCAGTACTTC
few	.	TRBJ1-1	TRBV29-1	CSVPGRAASNTEAFF	TGCAGCGTTCCCGGCAGGGCGGCTTCGAACACTGAAGCTTTCTTT
.	.	TRBJ2-5	TRBV6-1	CASSEGGAQYF	TGTGCCAGCAGTGAAGGGGGGGCCCAGTACTTC
.	TRBD1	TRBJ1-1	TRBV5-1	CASSGTAMNTEAFF	TGCGCCAGCAGCGGGACAGCTATGAACACTGAAGCTTTCTTT
few	.	TRBJ1-2	TRBV14	CASGREDYGYTF	TGTGCCAGCGGCAGGGAAGACTATGGCTACACCTTC
.	.	TRBJ1-2	TRBV5-1	CASSLTDSNYGYTF	TGCGCCAGCAGCTTGACGGACAGTAACTATGGCTACACCTTC
.	TRBD1	TRBJ2-7	TRBV18	CASSPTTGASYEQYF	TGTGCCAGCTCACCCACAACAGGGGCCTCCTACGAGCAGTACTTC
.	TRBD1	TRBJ2-5	TRBV7-9	CASSAGQVERETQYF	TGTGCCAGCAGCGCGGGACAGGTGGAGAGAGAGACCCAGTACTTC
.	TRBD1	TRBJ1-2	TRBV7-2	CASSLEGQANYGYTF	TGTGCCAGCAGCTTAGAGGGACAGGCTAACTATGGCTACACCTTC
few	TRBD2	TRBJ2-3	TRBV5-8	CASSLVLAESTDTQYF	TGTGCCAGCAGCTTGGTTCTAGCGGAGAGCACAGATACGCAGTATTTT
.	.	TRBJ2-6	TRBV18	CASSPRAAAPSGANVLTF	TGTGCCAGCTCACCAAGAGCGGCAGCGCCTTCTGGGGCCAACGTCCTGACTTTC